These 19 T cell receptor beta chains were all obtained from the same sample, sequenced in a study of blood T cell repertoires in COVID-19. Assay used: immunoSEQ multiplex PCR; TCRdb lists only in-frame clones, some missing. The sample holds around 210,000 clones, about 85% seen once. Sequencing input: peripheral blood. Source of these receptors: a man aged 60 to 69 with COVID-19, enrolled during active disease.

This chain connects TRBV7-2 to TRBJ2-7, with 10 bases identical to TRBD2. V lost 4 bases and J lost 3; bases outside the gene matches: 9. Germline loops: CDR1 SGHTA, CDR2 FQGNSA. The CDR3 length is 16 residues. CDR3 sequence reads: CASSYHSGRGLYEQYF. The CDR3 DNA reads TGTGCCAGCAGCTATCACAGCGGGAGGGGACTCTACGAGCAGTACTTC.

The genes are TRBV3-1 (or the pseudogene TRBV3-2) and TRBJ2-3, with 9 bases matching TRBD2. After removal of 3 bases from V and 2 bases from J, the junction contained 6 bases not matched to a gene. The CDR3 runs 16 residues. Per the germline V gene, CDR1 is LGHDT and CDR2 is YNNKEL (reference sequence). The CDR3 region has the DNA TGTGCCAGCAGCCATCTAAAGCGGGGGGCCACAGATACGCAGTATTTT. Translating gives CASSHLKRGATDTQYF.

This clone was observed once. This chain uses TRBV28 with TRBJ1-2, with 8 nucleotides matching TRBD1. V lost 7 bases and J lost 6; bases outside the gene matches: 10. Germline loops: CDR1 MDHEN, CDR2 SYDVKM. The CDR3 extends over 14 amino acids. In nucleotides, the CDR3 is TGTGCCAGCACCCAGGGGGCGAGGGTTAATGGCTACACCTTC. Translation: CASTQGARVNGYTF.

The chain uses TRBV3-1 (or the pseudogene TRBV3-2) and TRBJ1-2; 7 bases agree with TRBD1. Germline CDR1 is LGHDT and CDR2 is YNNKEL (reference sequence). The CDR3 has 12 amino acids. J was trimmed by 8 bases and V by 3 bases; bases with no gene match: 3. CDR3 nucleotide sequence: TGTGCCAGCAGCCATCCCAGGGGGGGCTACACCTTC. This translates into CASSHPRGGYTF.

V and J are TRBV24-1 and TRBJ2-5; TRBD2 matches 10 bases. Germline CDR1 KGHDR, CDR2 SFDVKD. V gave up 4 bases and J gave up 4 bases; unmatched junction bases: 8. This CDR3 has 16 residues. The CDR3 is CATSDPSGSRLETQYF. The CDR3 region has the DNA TGTGCCACCAGTGACCCTAGCGGGAGTAGGTTAGAGACCCAGTACTTC.

The CDR3, as DNA: TGTGCCAGCCGCCGGGACAGGGACGAAAAACTGTTTTTT. Its protein product is CASRRDRDEKLFF. The chain couples TRBV28 to TRBJ1-4; 9 nucleotides match TRBD1. In germline, CDR1 is MDHEN, CDR2 SYDVKM. The J segment lost 8 bases and the V segment lost 8 bases, leaving 6 bases of the junction unmatched. This CDR3 region has 13 residues. Filled out from reference TRBV28 and TRBJ1-4, the complete variable domain reads DVKVTQSSRYLVKRTGEKVFLECVQDMDHENMFWYRQDPGLGLRLIYFSYDVKMKEKGDIPEGYSVSREKKERFSLILESASTNQTSMYLCASRRDRDEKLFFGSGTQLSVL.

This chain uses TRBV7-9 with TRBJ1-1, with TRBD1 matching over 10 bases. The CDR3 has 15 residues. The germline V gene encodes CDR1 SEHNR and CDR2 FQNEAQ (reference sequence). Trimming at V came to 5 bases and at J to 8 bases, leaving 11 bases not matched to a gene. The CDR3 nucleotides read TGTGCCAGCAGCAGCTCGGGACAGGGGAGAGAGGAAGCTTTCTTT. Protein sequence: CASSSSGQGREEAFF.

This clone was observed a handful of times. The chain links TRBV7-2 to TRBJ1-1; 8 nucleotides agree with TRBD1. Germline values: CDR1 SGHTA, CDR2 FQGNSA. The junction had 12 bases not matched to a gene; V was cut back by 0 bases and J by 0 bases. The CDR3 is made up of 19 amino acids. The CDR3 sequence: CASSLAMRQGTTMNTEAFF. For the CDR3, the DNA is TGTGCCAGCAGCTTAGCGATGAGACAGGGGACGACGATGAACACTGAAGCTTTCTTT.

For the CDR3, the DNA is TGTGCCAGCCTGGGGCCTAACACTGAAGCTTTCTTT. Translating gives CASLGPNTEAFF. The chain joins TRBV6-6 to TRBJ1-1; weak D call: TRBD1 (5 bases). CDR1 is MNHNY, CDR2 SVGAGI, per germline (reference sequence). This CDR3 is 12 amino acids long. V was pared by 8 bases and J by 2 bases, with 9 bases between.

J is TRBJ1-1 and V is TRBV4-1; 7 bases are a match to TRBD1. Trimming removed 4 bases from V and 5 bases from J; junction bases left unmatched: 10. The CDR3 contains 15 residues. Germline values: CDR1 MGHRA, CDR2 YSYEKL. In nucleotides, the CDR3 is TGCGCCAGCAGCCGCCAAGGGTCAGGGGGAACTGAAGCTTTCTTT. Translating it yields CASSRQGSGGTEAFF.

The chain joins TRBV11-3 to TRBJ2-7, with 10 bases matching TRBD2. CDR1 SGHNT and CDR2 YENEEA come from the germline V gene. This CDR3 is 17 amino acids long. V lost 5 bases to trimming and J lost 0 bases; unmatched junction nucleotides: 10. CDR3 bases: TGTGCCAGCAGCCGAGGGGGGCTAGCGGGGGACTCCTACGAGCAGTACTTC. It codes for CASSRGGLAGDSYEQYF.

This clone was picked up one time. The chain employs TRBV7-6 and TRBJ2-7; TRBD2 matches 7 bases. CDR1 SGHVS and CDR2 FNYEAQ come from the germline V gene. With V trimmed by 5 bases and J by 4 bases, 8 bases remained unmatched. The CDR3 totals 14 residues. As DNA, the CDR3 is TGTGCCAGCAGCCTTGGGACTACCACGTACGAGCAGTACTTC. It yields the protein CASSLGTTTYEQYF.

J is TRBJ2-4 and V is TRBV2, with 8 positions matching TRBD1. Per the germline V gene, CDR1 is SNHLY and CDR2 is FYNNEI. V shed 3 bases, J shed 1 base, and the junction held 2 bases outside the gene matches. The CDR3 spans 15 residues. The CDR3 region has the DNA TGTGCCAGCAGTGACAGGGGGCCGGCCAAAAACATTCAGTACTTC. Translated: CASSDRGPAKNIQYF.

The chain recombines TRBV7-9 with TRBJ1-6; D unclear. This CDR3 region has 15 residues. Germline CDR1 is SEHNR and CDR2 is FQNEAQ (reference sequence). V dropped 2 bases and J dropped 5 bases, with 10 bases sitting between them. The CDR3 sequence: CASSLMTIHNSPLHF. The CDR3 coding sequence is TGTGCCAGCAGCTTAATGACAATCCATAATTCACCCCTCCACTTT.

The rearrangement uses TRBV4-3 and TRBJ1-1; TRBD1 agrees at 7 bases. The J segment lost 3 bases and the V segment lost 0 bases, leaving 10 bases of the junction unmatched. The CDR3 has 17 amino acids. Germline V lookup: CDR1 LGHNA, CDR2 YSLEER. This CDR3 reads CASSQEWAGTADTEAFF. The CDR3 DNA follows: TGCGCCAGCAGCCAAGAGTGGGCCGGGACAGCAGACACTGAAGCTTTCTTT.

The V and J genes are TRBV28 and TRBJ1-2; TRBD1 might be the D (5 bases). With 5 bases removed from V and 4 bases from J, the gap between germline ends came to 11 bases. Per the germline V gene, CDR1 is MDHEN and CDR2 is SYDVKM. The CDR3 runs to 13 residues. The CDR3 nucleotides read TGTGCCAGCAGTCGACAGTGGACCTATGGCTACACCTTC. Its protein is CASSRQWTYGYTF.

The rearrangement links TRBV14 to TRBJ1-1, with 7 bases matching TRBD1. The V gene's germline CDR1 is SGHDN and CDR2 FVKESK. The trim removed 1 base at V and 4 bases at J, leaving 3 bases unmatched. The CDR3 has 14 amino acids. The CDR3 DNA is TGTGCCAGCAGCCAAGCTAGGGGGCTCACTGAAGCTTTCTTT. It translates to CASSQARGLTEAFF. The full variable domain, with the rest looked up from reference TRBV14 and TRBJ1-1, is EAGVTQFPSHSVIEKGQTVTLRCDPISGHDNLYWYRRVMGKEIKFLLHFVKESKQDESGMPNNRFLAERTGGTYSTLKVQPAELEDSGVYFCASSQARGLTEAFFGQGTRLTVV.

Only a few counts were recorded for this clone. The rearrangement uses TRBV10-2 and TRBJ1-1; D remains ambiguous. The germline V and J ends were trimmed by 6 bases and 1 base, with 12 bases remaining between them. The CDR3 is made up of 14 amino acids. In germline, CDR1 is WSHSY, CDR2 SAAADI. The CDR3 sequence is CASSEPTGNTEAFF. For the CDR3, the DNA is TGCGCCAGCAGCGAACCGACGGGGAACACTGAAGCTTTCTTT.

This sequence joins TRBV18 and TRBJ2-2; 10 bases align to TRBD1. The CDR3 consists of 15 residues. With V trimmed by 4 bases and J by 5 bases, 4 bases remained unmatched. The germline gives CDR1 KGHSH, CDR2 LQKENI. The CDR3 loop is CASSRQGAETGELFF. For the CDR3, the DNA is TGTGCCAGCTCACGACAGGGGGCGGAGACCGGGGAGCTGTTTTTT.